This T cell receptor (beta chain) originates from a study of graft-versus-host responses after intestinal transplantation. Study-wide context: Multivisceral, liver-intestinal, or isolated intestinal transplants were received by the recipients. Following induction with anti-thymocyte globulin, all recipients were given tacrolimus and steroids for two to four years.

This table comes from immunoSEQ multiplex PCR, and its TCRdb copy is limited to in-frame clones, with some not included. In the table there are over 65,000 clones, approximately 90% of which are singletons. In regard to this clone: The antigen is undetermined.

Findings and caveats of the study: Early post-transplant declines in HvG were associated with peak levels of circulating GvH clones. Recipient marrow held GvH clones, some first seen in ileum or blood.

The sample in question was unstimulated CD8+ T cells sorted from spleen or lymph node cells, obtained before transplant. The TCR was taken from a human donor who was the organ donor for an intestinal transplant.

The CDR3 here is CASSQGGSGRGVNTGELFF. The CDR3 DNA reads TGCGCCAGCAGCCAAGGAGGTAGCGGGAGAGGGGTGAACACCGGGGAGCTGTTTTTT. The chain uses TRBV4-1 and TRBJ2-2; TRBD2 matches at 9 bases. Germline V gene sequence: CDR1 MGHRA, CDR2 YSYEKL. The CDR3 length is 19 residues. V was pared by 1 base and J by 1 base, with 10 bases of the junction left unmatched.